These 5 T cell receptor beta chains share one sample of origin, sequenced in a study of T cell repertoires in cytomegalovirus infection. These TCRs are of unknown antigen specificity. TCRdb processed the reads anew with MiXCR; each CDR3 protein has one entry. The sample shows tens of thousands of distinct CDR3 sequences, more than 15% of them seen only once. The source was CD8+ T cells from cultured PBMCs, collected from culture after CMV antigen stimulation. The receptors stem from a human donor in good health (CMV status not recorded). Some clones in this sample may be carry-over from other donors' samples.

This clonotype occurred a few times. The chain carries TRBV7-6 and TRBJ2-7; D perhaps matches TRBD1 (5 bases). CDR1 and CDR2 (germline): SGHVS, FNYEAQ. CDR3 length: 13 amino acids. Trimming removed 6 bases from V and 0 bases from J, with 9 bases in between. CDR3 amino acids: CASSSQGSYEQYF. The CDR3 DNA reads as TGTGCCAGCAGTTCTCAGGGCTCCTACGAGCAGTACTTC.

This rearrangement joins TRBV7-8 to TRBJ1-5, with a possible D match to TRBD1 (5 bases). Germline CDR1 SGHVS, CDR2 FQNEAQ. The CDR3 covers 14 residues. The ends were cut back, 5 bases at V and 3 bases at J, with 11 bases in the middle. CDR3 nucleotides: TGTGCCAGCAGCCGAGAGACAGTCAATCAGCCCCAGCATTTT. This codes for CASSRETVNQPQHF.

The J gene is TRBJ2-7, the V gene TRBV20-1; unclear D gene. CDR1 and CDR2 (germline): DFQATT, SNEGSKA (reference sequence). This CDR3 has 14 residues. The V and J ends lost 2 bases and 5 bases respectively, with 16 bases between them. The CDR3 sequence: CSARTSGLWDEQYF. The DNA for the CDR3 is TGCAGTGCTAGAACCTCAGGCTTATGGGACGAGCAGTACTTC.

This chain joins TRBV12-3 or TRBV12-4 and TRBJ2-5; 10 bases are a match to TRBD1. The CDR3 totals 17 residues. With V trimmed by 3 bases and J by 3 bases, 10 bases remained unmatched. CDR3 in amino acids: CASSLGGQGFREETQYF. As DNA, the CDR3 is TGTGCCAGCAGTTTGGGGGGACAGGGGTTTCGCGAAGAGACCCAGTACTTC.

This clonotype occurred a few times. The J gene is TRBJ2-1, the V gene TRBV6-2 or TRBV6-3; D possibly corresponds to TRBD2 (7 bases). Germline lookup yields CDR1 MNHEY and CDR2 SVGEGT. There are 16 residues in the CDR3. The V end was cut by 2 bases, the J end by 6 bases, with 17 bases between. The CDR3 sequence: CASSYGGAYLGNEQFF. Here the CDR3 DNA reads TGTGCCAGCAGTTACGGGGGGGCGTATTTGGGCAATGAGCAGTTCTTC.